This passage covers 13 T cell receptor beta chains from one sample sequenced in a study of shared clonotypes between healthy human individuals. Naive CD8 cells, CD45RO-negative and positively selected for CCR7, excluded terminally differentiated effector memory CD45RA+ cells. Method: immunoSEQ multiplex PCR; TCRdb's copy keeps in-frame clones and lacks some. This sample has roughly 590,000 clones, with around 95% found just once. Sequencing used naive CD8+ T cells sorted from blood. These receptors were collected from a woman in her thirties in good health.

This chain uses TRBV18 with TRBJ2-1; D gene unclear. The CDR3 loop spans 16 amino acids. V was cut by 5 bases and J by 3 bases, with 17 bases left in between. The germline V gene has CDR1 KGHSH and CDR2 LQKENI. The CDR3 DNA is TGTGCCAGCTCATTGGAGCATCCCCTCGACTACAATGAGCAGTTCTTC. Amino acid sequence: CASSLEHPLDYNEQFF.

On this clone itself: Its ends do not fully match the called genes, so a read error is possible. The rearrangement uses TRBV11-2 and TRBJ1-6; 8 bases line up with TRBD1. This CDR3 spans 14 amino acids. From germline, CDR1 is SGHAT and CDR2 FQNNGV. CDR3 nucleotide sequence: TGTGCCAGCAGCCACCGGACAGGGCGTTCACCTCTCCACTTT. This gives the protein CASSHRTGRSPLHF. The full variable domain, completed using reference TRBV11-2 and TRBJ1-6, is EAGVAQSPRYKIIEKRQSVAFWCNPISGHATLYWYQQILGQGPKLLIQFQNNGVVDDSQLPKDRFSAERLKGVDSTLKIQPAKLEDSAVYLCASSHRTGRSPLHFGNGTRLTVT.

The J gene is TRBJ2-3, the V gene TRBV25-1, with D unresolved. Germline V gene sequence: CDR1 MGHDK, CDR2 SYGVNS. This CDR3 is built from 14 residues. With 3 bases removed from V and 2 bases from J, the gap between germline ends came to 9 bases. The CDR3 region has the DNA TGTGCCAGCAGTGACGAAGGTATCACAGATACGCAGTATTTT. Translating gives CASSDEGITDTQYF.

V is TRBV19 and J is TRBJ1-1; D is uncertain. The germline gives CDR1 LNHDA, CDR2 SQIVND (reference sequence). The CDR3 length is 17 residues. Deletions cut 5 bases from V and 0 bases from J, with 19 bases between. CDR3 in amino acids: CASSVAGRIGMNTEAFF. The CDR3 nucleotides are TGTGCCAGTAGTGTCGCCGGAAGAATAGGGATGAACACTGAAGCTTTCTTT. Complete variable domain (other parts from reference TRBV19 and TRBJ1-1): DGGITQSPKYLFRKEGQNVTLSCEQNLNHDAMYWYRQDPGQGLRLIYYSQIVNDFQKGDIAEGYSVSREKKESFPLTVTSAQKNPTAFYLCASSVAGRIGMNTEAFFGQGTRLTVV.

V usage is TRBV28 and J usage is TRBJ1-3; D gene ambiguous. CDR1 and CDR2 (germline): MDHEN, SYDVKM. The CDR3 is 14 residues long. Trimming pared 3 bases from V and 2 bases from J, leaving 8 bases between. CDR3 in DNA: TGTGCCAGCAGTTTCCAAGGGACTGGAAACACCATATATTTT. This translates into CASSFQGTGNTIYF.

The chain joins TRBV7-2 to TRBJ2-6; D is perhaps TRBD1 or TRBD2 (5 bases each). Germline CDR1 reads SGHTA; CDR2 reads FQGNSA. V lost 3 bases to trimming and J lost 0 bases, with 12 bases between them. The CDR3 is made up of 17 amino acids. The CDR3 DNA sequence: TGTGCCAGCAGCTTCCCGGGACCGGCCTCTGGGGCCAACGTCCTGACTTTC. Translated, it gives CASSFPGPASGANVLTF.

The rearrangement links TRBV14 to TRBJ2-3; maybe TRBD2 (6 bases). Trimming removed 0 bases from V and 2 bases from J, with 18 bases in between. This CDR3 region has 18 residues. Germline assignment: CDR1 SGHDN and CDR2 FVKESK. The CDR3 sequence is CASSQEDLRGRFTDTQYF. CDR3 DNA sequence: TGTGCCAGCAGCCAAGAGGACCTTCGGGGGAGATTCACAGATACGCAGTATTTT.

CDR3 region: CASSSGPLASGYTF. The DNA for the CDR3 is TGTGCCAGCAGCTCCGGACCGTTGGCTTCGGGCTACACCTTC. The chain recombines TRBV7-9 with TRBJ1-2, with D unresolved. Germline V CDR1 and CDR2: SEHNR, FQNEAQ (reference sequence). Trimming cost V 4 bases and J 8 bases, with 17 bases left between them. The CDR3 is 14 amino acids. The full variable domain, with the rest looked up from reference TRBV7-9 and TRBJ1-2, is DTGVSQNPRHKITKRGQNVTFRCDPISEHNRLYWYRQTLGQGPEFLTYFQNEAQLEKSRLLSDRFSAERPKGSFSTLEIQRTEQGDSAMYLCASSSGPLASGYTFGSGTRLTVV.

This rearrangement joins TRBV5-4 to TRBJ2-5, with TRBD1 as a possible D gene (6 bases). V gave up 3 bases and J gave up 9 bases, with 15 bases separating them. Germline V gene lookup returns CDR1 SGHNT and CDR2 YYREEE (reference sequence). The CDR3 covers 13 residues. The CDR3: CASSSRGAGAQYF. DNA of the CDR3: TGTGCCAGCAGCTCCAGGGGTGCCGGCGCCCAGTACTTC.

V usage is TRBV28 and J usage is TRBJ2-1; 10 nucleotides match TRBD2. The CDR3 has 17 amino acids. The germline gives CDR1 MDHEN, CDR2 SYDVKM. V lost 3 bases, J lost 7 bases, and 12 bases stayed unmatched. The CDR3 bases are TGTGCCAGCAGTTTGGGCCAGCGGGAGGGCCTAGGGAATGAGCAGTTCTTC. Its translation is CASSLGQREGLGNEQFF.

The chain is built from TRBV18 and TRBJ2-1; the D is unclear. Germline V gene data show CDR1 as KGHSH and CDR2 as LQKENI. The ends were cut back, 6 bases at V and 0 bases at J, with 9 bases in the middle. This CDR3 has 14 amino acids. CDR3 bases: TGTGCCAGCTCGGCAGGTAGCTCCTACAATGAGCAGTTCTTC. Encoded protein: CASSAGSSYNEQFF.

V is TRBV4-1 and J is TRBJ1-3, with 7 nucleotides matching TRBD1. Germline V gene sequence: CDR1 MGHRA, CDR2 YSYEKL. The V gene end was trimmed by 3 bases and the J gene end by 0 bases; junction bases not matched to a gene: 2. The CDR3 covers 15 residues. In DNA, the CDR3 is TGCGCCAGCAGCCAGAGGGACAGCTCTGGAAACACCATATATTTT. This codes for CASSQRDSSGNTIYF.

The V and J genes are TRBV2 and TRBJ2-3; 8 nucleotides line up with TRBD2. The CDR3 is 16 amino acids. V gave up 2 bases and J gave up 0 bases; unmatched junction bases: 4. Germline V lookup: CDR1 SNHLY, CDR2 FYNNEI. The CDR3 is CASSEFSSGSTDTQYF. In nucleotides, the CDR3 is TGTGCCAGCAGTGAATTTTCTAGCGGGAGCACAGATACGCAGTATTTT.